A single sample is the source of the 29 T cell receptor beta chains below, sequenced in a study of T-cell memory formation after mild COVID-19. One entry per CDR3 protein, called by TCRdb with MiXCR from the 5' RACE reads. The sample shows approximately 430,000 distinct CDR3 sequences, more than 20% of them seen only once. The material sequenced was PBMCs or a T cell subset sorted from them (not recorded which). The source of these receptors is an adult woman who had mild COVID-19 (a few samples of this study predate the infection). Cell type and time point are not known.

This clonotype has just one count. The V call is TRBV7-9, the J call TRBJ2-3, with 7 bases that match TRBD2. Trimming at V came to 4 bases and at J to 2 bases, leaving 6 bases not matched to a gene. CDR1 SEHNR and CDR2 FQNEAQ come from the germline V gene (reference sequence). This CDR3 has 15 residues. This CDR3 is CASSWGTTLTDTQYF. CDR3 DNA sequence: TGTGCCAGCAGCTGGGGGACTACCCTCACAGATACGCAGTATTTT.

This clonotype was observed at least ten times. J is TRBJ1-4 and V is TRBV14; TRBD1 is a possible D gene (6 bases). Germline CDR1 SGHDN, CDR2 FVKESK. V lost 4 bases and J lost 8, with 14 bases in between. This CDR3 is 14 amino acids long. The CDR3, as DNA: TGTGCCAGCAGCCGGGGGGCCCAGGAGGAAAAACTGTTTTTT. Encoded protein: CASSRGAQEEKLFF.

The V and J genes are TRBV6-1 and TRBJ2-3; no firm D call. The CDR3 totals 14 residues. Trimming left V 2 bases short and J 4 bases short, with 10 bases between. Germline CDR1 MNHNS, CDR2 SASEGT. CDR3 in DNA: TGTGCCAGCAGTGAACCCATGTGGCCAGATACGCAGTATTTT. Translating it yields CASSEPMWPDTQYF.

The chain has TRBV12-3 or TRBV12-4 and TRBJ1-6; D not resolved. V lost 6 bases to trimming and J lost 10 bases, with 10 bases between them. The CDR3 has 12 residues. The CDR3 loop is CASRKSGSPLHF. The CDR3 nucleotides are TGTGCCAGCAGAAAAAGCGGCTCACCCCTCCACTTT.

In this sample, this clonotype turned up a few times. The rearrangement uses TRBV29-1 and TRBJ1-1; TRBD1 matches at 7 bases. The CDR3 loop spans 11 amino acids. Germline V lookup: CDR1 SQVTM, CDR2 ANQGSEA. V lost 7 bases to trimming and J lost 5 bases; unmatched junction nucleotides: 4. The CDR3 nucleotides are TGCAGCGCCAGGGGGGGGACTGAAGCTTTCTTT. It specifies CSARGGTEAFF.

This clonotype has only a few counts. The V gene is TRBV20-1, the J gene TRBJ2-3; D may match TRBD1 or TRBD2 (5 bases each). Germline lookup yields CDR1 DFQATT and CDR2 SNEGSKA (reference sequence). CDR3 size: 15 residues. The V and J ends lost 0 bases and 2 bases respectively, with 12 bases between them. Here the CDR3 DNA reads TGCAGTGCTAGAGAAGTTGAGGGGTTCACAGATACGCAGTATTTT. Its translation: CSAREVEGFTDTQYF.

This clonotype was found a few times. The CDR3 here is CAWSVSGEQYF. The DNA for the CDR3 is TGTGCCTGGAGTGTATCTGGCGAGCAGTACTTC. The V and J genes are TRBV30 and TRBJ2-7; the D is unclear. CDR3 length equals 11 residues. From germline, CDR1 is GTSNPN and CDR2 SVGIG (reference sequence). V shed 0 bases and J shed 6 bases, with 6 bases lying between them.

This clonotype was counted many times. The chain combines TRBV12-3 or TRBV12-4 with TRBJ2-5; 8 bases fit TRBD1. The CDR3 runs 14 residues. After removal of 5 bases from V and 5 bases from J, the junction contained 7 bases not matched to a gene. CDR3 in amino acids: CASSPRTGWETQYF. The CDR3 coding sequence is TGTGCCAGCAGTCCCCGGACAGGGTGGGAGACCCAGTACTTC.

The genes are TRBV5-1 and TRBJ2-7; D is perhaps TRBD1 or TRBD2 (5 bases each). The V gene's germline CDR1 is SGHRS and CDR2 YFSETQ. Trimming stripped 0 bases from V and 7 bases from J, with 14 bases between. The CDR3 spans 14 residues. The DNA of the CDR3 is TGCGCCAGCAGCTTGGCTAGGGGAGCAGAAGAGCAGTACTTC. Encoded protein: CASSLARGAEEQYF.

The genes are TRBV10-3 and TRBJ1-1; a possible D gene is TRBD1 (5 bases). From germline, CDR1 is ENHRY and CDR2 SYGVKD. Deletions cut 8 bases from V and 8 bases from J, with 15 bases between. The CDR3 runs 12 residues. The CDR3 DNA is TGTGCCATCTCGGACAATTCCCGAGAAGCTTTCTTT. Protein product: CAISDNSREAFF.

This clonotype has a handful of counts. The chain couples TRBV5-1 to TRBJ2-1, with 11 nucleotides matching TRBD2. Germline-derived CDR1 and CDR2 are SGHRS and YFSETQ. This CDR3 has 15 residues. V lost 1 base, J lost 6 bases, and 3 bases stayed unmatched. In DNA form, the CDR3 reads TGCGCCAGCAGCTTGCTAGCGGGGGGAAGCAATGAGCAGTTCTTC. The encoded protein is CASSLLAGGSNEQFF. The whole variable domain, remainder taken from reference TRBV5-1 and TRBJ2-1, is KAGVTQTPRYLIKTRGQQVTLSCSPISGHRSVSWYQQTPGQGLQFLFEYFSETQRNKGNFPGRFSGRQFSNSRSEMNVSTLELGDSALYLCASSLLAGGSNEQFFGPGTRLTVL.

The V and J genes are TRBV4-2 and TRBJ2-7, with D hard to call. V was clipped by 0 bases and J by 0 bases, with 9 bases between them. Germline V gene sequence: CDR1 LGHNA, CDR2 YNFKEQ. The CDR3 contains 15 residues. The CDR3, as DNA: TGTGCCAGCAGCCAAGATTACGGATACTCCTACGAGCAGTACTTC. This sequence encodes CASSQDYGYSYEQYF.

The J gene is TRBJ2-2, the V gene TRBV14, with a possible D match to TRBD2 (5 bases). V was trimmed by 0 bases and J by 4 bases, leaving 18 bases between them. This CDR3 contains 18 residues. CDR1 SGHDN and CDR2 FVKESK come from the germline V gene. CDR3 loop: CASSQEVGREQSTGELFF. DNA for the CDR3: TGTGCCAGCAGCCAAGAAGTTGGAAGGGAGCAGAGCACCGGGGAGCTGTTTTTT.

This clonotype has a handful of counts. The chain employs TRBV12-3 or TRBV12-4 and TRBJ2-6; D is possibly TRBD1 (6 bases). CDR3 length: 16 amino acids. Trimming pared 10 bases from V and 2 bases from J, leaving 18 bases between. The CDR3 loop reads CATGRGGKAGANVLTF. CDR3 DNA: TGTGCCACCGGGCGAGGGGGTAAGGCTGGGGCCAACGTCCTGACTTTC.

V is TRBV13 and J is TRBJ2-2, with 10 positions matching TRBD2. The CDR3 is 16 amino acids. Trimming at V came to 1 base and at J to 5 bases, leaving 4 bases not matched to a gene. CDR1 is PRHDT, CDR2 FYEKMQ, per germline (reference sequence). The CDR3, as DNA: TGTGCCAGCAGCTTAGCGGCTAGCGGGAGAACCGGGGAGCTGTTTTTT. Protein: CASSLAASGRTGELFF.

This rearrangement joins TRBV27 to TRBJ2-7; D gene ambiguous. The CDR3 consists of 18 residues. V was pared by 6 bases and J by 7 bases, with 31 bases between. Germline V gene data show CDR1 as MNHEY and CDR2 as SMNVEV (reference sequence). As DNA, the CDR3 is TGTGCCAGCAGCCACGGGTCCCAGCCTGATGGGGATTCGGAAGAGCAGTACTTC. This gives the protein CASSHGSQPDGDSEEQYF.

This chain uses TRBV28 with TRBJ2-3; possible D gene TRBD1, 6 bases. The germline V and J ends were trimmed by 6 bases and 5 bases, with 9 bases remaining between them. Germline assignment: CDR1 MDHEN and CDR2 SYDVKM. CDR3 length: 12 amino acids. The CDR3 nucleotides are TGTGCCAGCAGATCGACAGGAGATACGCAGTATTTT. As protein: CASRSTGDTQYF.

This clonotype was counted once. This rearrangement joins TRBV6-1 to TRBJ2-7; TRBD1 matches 10 bases. Looked up from germline, CDR1 is MNHNS and CDR2 is SASEGT. J lost 3 bases, V lost 2 bases, and 4 bases had no gene match. The CDR3 spans 15 residues. The CDR3 loop reads CASSEPGTGVYEQYF. The CDR3 region has the DNA TGTGCCAGCAGTGAACCCGGGACAGGGGTCTACGAGCAGTACTTC.

In this sample, this clonotype turned up a few times. J is TRBJ2-3 and V is TRBV9, with 9 bases identical to TRBD2. The CDR3 covers 17 residues. Germline V gene data show CDR1 as SGDLS and CDR2 as YYNGEE. V lost 3 bases, J lost 4 bases, and 12 bases stayed unmatched. The CDR3 DNA reads TGTGCCAGCAGCGCCGGAGGCGGGAGGGCCTCGCCAGATACGCAGTATTTT. This encodes CASSAGGGRASPDTQYF.

The chain recombines TRBV15 with TRBJ2-7; D unclear. The CDR3 has 14 residues. V was clipped by 0 bases and J by 0 bases, with 6 bases between them. CDR1 and CDR2 from the germline V gene are LNHNV and YYDKDF (reference sequence). In DNA, the CDR3 is TGTGCCACCAGCAGAGATTTCGGCTCCTACGAGCAGTACTTC. Its protein product is CATSRDFGSYEQYF.

The V and J genes are TRBV15 and TRBJ2-3; D possibly matches TRBD1 or TRBD2 (6 bases each). Trimming cost V 0 bases and J 2 bases, with 12 bases left between them. The CDR3 extends over 16 amino acids. In germline, CDR1 is LNHNV, CDR2 YYDKDF (reference sequence). DNA for the CDR3: TGTGCCACCAGCAGAGATCGAGGGGGGTACACAGATACGCAGTATTTT. Protein: CATSRDRGGYTDTQYF.

This clonotype was detected only a few times. The rearrangement links TRBV20-1 to TRBJ2-7; D ambiguous. The germline V gene encodes CDR1 DFQATT and CDR2 SNEGSKA (reference sequence). CDR3 length: 11 residues. V lost 6 bases, J lost 3 bases, and 9 bases lay in between. The CDR3 sequence: CSALINYEQYF. In DNA, the CDR3 is TGCAGTGCGCTCATCAACTACGAGCAGTACTTC.

This clonotype has more than one count but fewer than ten. The chain is built from TRBV27 and TRBJ1-1; TRBD1 aligns across 10 bases. The CDR3 spans 13 residues. Germline CDR1 and CDR2: MNHEY and SMNVEV (reference sequence). The junction had 1 base not matched to a gene; V was cut back by 6 bases and J by 3 bases. The CDR3 DNA follows: TGTGCCAGCAGGGACAGGGGGGACACTGAAGCTTTCTTT. Translated, it gives CASRDRGDTEAFF.

This chain links TRBV9 with TRBJ1-4; tentative D call: TRBD1 (5 bases). The CDR3 totals 16 residues. CDR1 and CDR2 (germline): SGDLS, YYNGEE. Trimming removed 2 bases at V and 7 bases at J, with 18 bases between. CDR3 in DNA: TGTGCCAGCAGCGTCAGCGACGGGGGGGATTTTGAAAAACTGTTTTTT. This encodes CASSVSDGGDFEKLFF.

This clonotype was observed a few times. The chain recombines TRBV9 with TRBJ2-3; weak D call: TRBD2 (5 bases). Trimming stripped 0 bases from V and 3 bases from J, with 8 bases between. The CDR3 contains 14 residues. From germline, CDR1 is SGDLS and CDR2 YYNGEE. CDR3 residues: CASSVATGTDTQYF. For the CDR3, the DNA is TGTGCCAGCAGCGTAGCTACGGGGACAGATACGCAGTATTTT.

V is TRBV4-3 and J is TRBJ2-2, with 7 bases matching TRBD2. The CDR3 is 14 residues long. The ends lost 3 bases at V and 4 bases at J; junction bases unmatched: 2. Germline V lookup: CDR1 LGHNA, CDR2 YSLEER. As DNA, the CDR3 is TGCGCCAGCAGCCAGGGGGGGATCACCGGGGAGCTGTTTTTT. Protein sequence: CASSQGGITGELFF.

This clonotype was found a few times. Germline and junction disagree at one end, which may indicate a read error. The J gene is TRBJ2-1, the V gene TRBV7-7, with D possibly matching TRBD2 (6 bases). The CDR3 length is 16 residues. Looked up from germline, CDR1 is SSHAT and CDR2 is FNYEAQ (reference sequence). The CDR3 reads CASSFASGVLSGEQFF. DNA for the CDR3: TGTGCTAGCAGCTTCGCGTCGGGGGTTTTAAGTGGTGAGCAGTTCTTC.

V usage is TRBV20-1 and J usage is TRBJ1-2; TRBD1 aligns across 10 bases. The J segment lost 10 bases and the V segment lost 1 base, leaving 6 bases of the junction unmatched. The germline CDR1 and CDR2 sequences are DFQATT and SNEGSKA (reference sequence). This CDR3 is built from 13 residues. This chain's CDR3 is CSARGTGQGFYTF. CDR3 DNA: TGCAGTGCTAGAGGAACGGGACAGGGGTTCTACACCTTC.

This chain joins TRBV19 and TRBJ1-1, with TRBD1 matching 8 bases. There are 14 residues in the CDR3. The ends lost 5 bases at V and 6 bases at J; junction bases unmatched: 8. Germline V gene lookup returns CDR1 LNHDA and CDR2 SQIVND (reference sequence). In DNA form, the CDR3 reads TGTGCCAGTAGTCCGCGGACAGGGCAAGCTGAAGCTTTCTTT. This codes for CASSPRTGQAEAFF.